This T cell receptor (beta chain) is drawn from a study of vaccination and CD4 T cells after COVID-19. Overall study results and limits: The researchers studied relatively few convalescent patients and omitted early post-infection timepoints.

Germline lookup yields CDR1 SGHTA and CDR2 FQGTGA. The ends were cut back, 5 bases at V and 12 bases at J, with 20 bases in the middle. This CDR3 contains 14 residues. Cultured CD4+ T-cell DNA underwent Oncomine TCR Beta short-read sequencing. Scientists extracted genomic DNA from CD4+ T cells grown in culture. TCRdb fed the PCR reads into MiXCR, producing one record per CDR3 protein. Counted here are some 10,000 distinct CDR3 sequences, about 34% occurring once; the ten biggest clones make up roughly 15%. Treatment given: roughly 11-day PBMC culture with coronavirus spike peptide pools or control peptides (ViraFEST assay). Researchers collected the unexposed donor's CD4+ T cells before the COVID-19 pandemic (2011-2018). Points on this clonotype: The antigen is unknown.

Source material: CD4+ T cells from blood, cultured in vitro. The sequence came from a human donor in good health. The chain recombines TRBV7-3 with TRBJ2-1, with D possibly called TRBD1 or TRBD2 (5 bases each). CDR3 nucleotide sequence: TGTGCCAGCAGCCCGGGACCGGTCAGTCGTGTGCAGTTCTTC. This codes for CASSPGPVSRVQFF.